What follows is one T cell receptor (beta chain) and its context. Its antigen has not been determined. No qualities accompany the bases; no much larger clone lies one base away. The data stem from a study of cytomegalovirus exposure and HLA in healthy donors (dated by TCRdb to 2015 to 2018). For the wider study: In an earlier analysis of about 560 of the donors, about 260 Gb of sequence data and about 110 million unique TCR beta sequences from about 179 million T cells were reported. Among approximately 370 genotyped donors of the cohort, an average of around 250,000 unique TCR beta nucleotide sequences was sequenced per donor, of which roughly 17% were non-productive. The study combined high-throughput TCR immunosequencing, statistical association of individual TCRs with disease status, and machine learning to predict cytomegalovirus infection status. An earlier analysis of around 540 of the donors applied high-throughput TCR beta sequencing to assess whether each TCR beta V gene segment acted as functional or pseudogenic. The study used immunosequencing to profile the T cell repertoires of about 670 subjects and linked those repertoires to cytomegalovirus serostatus. About 280 gigabases of sequencing data and 91 million or so unique TCR sequences made up an early release that covered approximately 650 HLA-typed donors. Class I and class II HLA loci were covered by the typing at four-digit resolution. In the later analysis, no new phenotypic data were used to find candidate immune exposures; instead, reliance was placed on TCR beta sequences and their occurrence across donors. The aim of the study was to test whether cataloging public T cell receptors could identify signatures of past pathogen exposure. Donor age, sex, ethnicity and CMV serostatus were collected together with the repertoire data. In a later analysis, previously published TCR beta repertoires from fewer than 750 donors were re-analyzed and high-resolution HLA genotyping was added so that TCR occurrence patterns could be studied. The number of typed donors differed by locus: 629-630 for A, B, C, DRB1 and DQB1; 522 for DQA1; some 610 for DPA1; and 400 to 480 for DPB1. Roughly five DR-DQ haplotypes were handled as single units for association and clustering because linkage in the cohort was strong. Besides the first cohort of under 700 subjects, a separate validation cohort made up of 120 different subjects was used. Of the roughly 430 genotyped donors, around 81% fell in the genetic ancestry cluster associated with self-reported Caucasian donors. Every repertoire in the discovery cohort had been generated on one and the same sequencing platform. A later genetic analysis used genome-wide SNP genotypes for about three fifths of the roughly 700 donors, treating that subset as a discovery cohort.

The investigation overall reported the following: A later genetic analysis associated a missense DCLRE1C variant with V-gene and J-gene trimming of TCR beta chains, and an independent cohort replicated the association. Strong co-occurrence of HLA alleles, especially DR and DQ, made assigning TCR associations to individual alleles difficult. A cluster of highly shared sequence variants was judged likely to be a technical artifact of the sequencing pipeline. This cohort had only TCR beta chains sequenced, and the lack of alpha or paired-chain data limited which features could be detected. In a later analysis, the rate of TCR association differed among HLA loci, with DRB1 alleles having the most associated TCRs and HLA-C alleles having the fewest. The study gave a list of about 170 TCR beta chains associated with cytomegalovirus. Correlated functional status among segregating V segments might be attributable to linkage disequilibrium, but an unknown experimental factor could not be ruled out. Broadly in line with IMGT annotations, most TCR beta V segments showed up in productive rearrangements about 90% or about 30% of the time in an earlier analysis of around 550 of the donors. Most CMV-associated TCR beta chains appeared to be HLA-restricted in a later analysis, and the HLA associations seemed to be driven largely by CMV exposure. Specific HLA alleles were associated with roughly 16,000 TCR beta sequences at a false discovery rate of 0.05 in a later analysis. Because the 87-base-pair reads could not distinguish some IMGT-functional V segments, including TRBV6-2 and TRBV6-3, those segments were excluded. A further reported finding was that TCR beta sequences accurately predicted the HLA-A and HLA-B alleles for most subjects in the first cohort. The classifier was reported to diagnose cytomegalovirus status with high specificity and sensitivity in both the original cohort and the validation cohort. Because some donors lacked HLA typing at each locus, the association tests relied only on the typed subset. Because counts were too low, under 20 rarely observed V segments, including chromosome 9 orphons, were left out of the earlier analysis of over 550 of the donors. A few of the identified cytomegalovirus-associated TCR beta chains were confirmed in vitro to be specific for cytomegalovirus antigens. A later analysis found that HLA-associated TCR beta chains were more clonally expanded and had lower generation probabilities than equally common non-associated chains. For the cohort, immune exposure information was limited to CMV serostatus. According to a later genetic analysis, donors in an Asian-associated ancestry cluster had fewer N-insertions in productive TCRs than the approximately 670-donor mean. According to the authors, the approach could potentially be generalized to other disease states and immunological phenotypes. Several of the top co-occurrence clusters appeared to be linked to parvovirus B19, influenza, CMV and Epstein-Barr virus, according to a later analysis. Presence/absence analyses assumed roughly uniform sequencing depth across donors, an assumption that may not hold. Most TCR sequences were seen in very few donors, while some public TCRs were found in many individuals.

The cohort consisted of hundreds of healthy bone marrow donors. At the time of sampling, all cohort members were nominally healthy, though unrecorded immune exposures were likely present. The donor tested CMV seropositive and was one of the 289 seropositive cohort members. A peripheral blood sample was provided by each donor, and peripheral blood mononuclear cells were used for TCR beta sequencing. The Qiagen DNeasy Blood Extraction Kit was used to extract genomic DNA from the blood cell samples. The CDR3 measures 15 amino acids from cysteine to phenylalanine. Only the CDR3 part of the read is kept: 45 bases, read in frame from the first base. V was cut back by 2 bases and J by 3 bases, leaving a gap of 11 bases between them. In the germline V gene, CDR1 corresponds to MNHEY and CDR2 to SVGAGI. The library was built by means of the immunoSEQ multiplex PCR assay. The multiplex PCR relied on a mix of 60 forward primers for TCR Vbeta segments and 13 reverse primers for TCR Jbeta segments. A multiplex PCR assay on genomic DNA amplified the CDR3 region of rearranged TCR beta genes. The amplified TCR beta libraries were sequenced on the Illumina HiSeq System as 87-base-pair reads. The source study handled its data this way. A later analysis tallied tens of millions of unique TCR beta chains across the approximately 670 repertoires, and approximately 12 million of those chains were shared by two or more donors. Raw reads were error-corrected and collapsed into unique sequences with a nearest-neighbor algorithm that merged closely related sequences to remove PCR and sequencing errors. To assign V, D and J gene segments, CDR3 sequences were aligned to IMGT reference sequences. For a sequence to be retained, at least a six-nucleotide match to both a V gene segment and a J gene segment was required. A rearrangement was called productive if the CDR3 had no stop codons and remained in frame with V and J, and every other rearrangement was called non-productive. CDR3 was defined by IMGT convention, running from the second conserved V-encoded cysteine to the conserved J-encoded phenylalanine. In an earlier analysis of around 540 of the donors, sequences lacking an unambiguous match to a single V gene segment were excluded. An earlier analysis of a few hundred of the donors called V segments functional above 56.7% productive rearrangements and segregating when the between-donor standard deviation exceeded 5%. A statistical classification framework was developed to diagnose cytomegalovirus status using the catalog of TCR beta chain sequences. In a later analysis, TCR nucleotide sequences were compared against IMGT/GENE-DB human TR gene sequences so that V and J genes could be assigned. Using the TCRdist pipeline, a later analysis assigned CDR3 sequences along with most-parsimonious VDJ recombination scenarios. In a later analysis, each TCR beta chain was defined by its CDR3 amino acid sequence together with its V-gene family, and reads lacking a unique V-gene family were excluded. As a way to deal with suspected cross-contamination and a sequencing artifact, a later analysis dropped nearly 600 nucleotide sequences that were highly shared and had low generation probability. In a later analysis, a clonal expansion index for each public chain was calculated from normalized within-repertoire ranks of inferred template counts. In a later analysis, generation probabilities were computed using a VDJ recombination model fitted to out-of-frame rearrangements, and the results were checked against IGoR. Hypergeometric tests were used in a later analysis to score TCR-TCR, TCR-HLA and TCR-CMV co-occurrence, with a repertoire-size bias correction applied to the TCR pairs. False discovery rates were estimated in a later analysis by permuting HLA or CMV assignments 20 times. A later analysis grouped co-occurring TCRs with DBSCAN, adding TCRdist sequence similarity when clustering within HLA-allele-positive subsets. For co-occurrence clustering, repertoires with fewer than 30,000 or more than 120,000 public chains were excluded, along with about five repertoires with anomalous nucleotide sharing. TCRdb stores this immuneACCESS table with in-frame sequences only. Part of the clones is absent; in the studies checked, under half of the shortfall reflects unresolved V genes, and no reason is known for the rest. The V and J calls and clone size are taken from that table; D and trimming were inferred from the DNA. The table for this sample lists around 85,000 clones; 70% to 80% of them were counted only once. Jointly, the top ten make up around 23% of the sample.

The sequence was obtained from a woman in her 50s in good health and CMV-seropositive. Input material: PBMCs. The V gene is TRBV6-5 and the J gene is TRBJ2-1; a weak D assignment points to TRBD2 (6 bases agree). The CDR3 region: CASSYILARYNEQFF. The DNA sequence is TGTGCCAGCAGTTACATCCTAGCGCGCTACAATGAGCAGTTCTTC.